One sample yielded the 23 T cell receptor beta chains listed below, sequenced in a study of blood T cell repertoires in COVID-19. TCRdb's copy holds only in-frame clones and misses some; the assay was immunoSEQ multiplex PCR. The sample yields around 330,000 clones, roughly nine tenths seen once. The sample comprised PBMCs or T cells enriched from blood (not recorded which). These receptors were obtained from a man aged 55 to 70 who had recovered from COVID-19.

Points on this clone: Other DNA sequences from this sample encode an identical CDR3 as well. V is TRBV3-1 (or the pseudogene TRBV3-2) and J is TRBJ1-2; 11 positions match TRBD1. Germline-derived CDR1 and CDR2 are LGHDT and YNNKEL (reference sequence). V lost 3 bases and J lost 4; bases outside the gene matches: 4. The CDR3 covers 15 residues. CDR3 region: CASSHRDRGSYGYTF. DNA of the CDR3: TGTGCCAGCAGCCACAGGGACAGGGGGAGCTATGGCTACACCTTC.

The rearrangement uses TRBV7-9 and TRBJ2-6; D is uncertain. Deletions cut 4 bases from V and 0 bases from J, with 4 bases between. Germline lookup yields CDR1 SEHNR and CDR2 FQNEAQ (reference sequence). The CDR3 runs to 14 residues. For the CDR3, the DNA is TGTGCCAGCAGCTCAGTCTCTGGGGCCAACGTCCTGACTTTC. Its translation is CASSSVSGANVLTF.

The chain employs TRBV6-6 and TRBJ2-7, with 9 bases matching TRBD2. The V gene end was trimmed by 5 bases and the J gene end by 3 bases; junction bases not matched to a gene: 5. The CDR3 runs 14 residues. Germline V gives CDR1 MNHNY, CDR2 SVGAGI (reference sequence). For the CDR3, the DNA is TGTGCCAGCAGTAGCGGGGGGTCCCTCTACGAGCAGTACTTC. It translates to CASSSGGSLYEQYF.

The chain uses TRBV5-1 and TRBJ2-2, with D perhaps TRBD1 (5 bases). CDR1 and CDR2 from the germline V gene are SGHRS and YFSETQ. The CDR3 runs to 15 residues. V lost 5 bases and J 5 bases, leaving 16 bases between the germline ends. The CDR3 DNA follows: TGCGCCAGCAGGACCGTTACAGGTGATACCGGGGAGCTGTTTTTT. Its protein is CASRTVTGDTGELFF.

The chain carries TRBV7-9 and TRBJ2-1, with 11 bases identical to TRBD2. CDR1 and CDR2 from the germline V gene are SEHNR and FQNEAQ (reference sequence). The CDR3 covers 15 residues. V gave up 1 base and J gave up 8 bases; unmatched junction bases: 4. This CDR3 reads CASSLGIAGGDEQFF. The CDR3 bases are TGTGCCAGCAGCTTAGGGATAGCGGGAGGGGATGAGCAGTTCTTC.

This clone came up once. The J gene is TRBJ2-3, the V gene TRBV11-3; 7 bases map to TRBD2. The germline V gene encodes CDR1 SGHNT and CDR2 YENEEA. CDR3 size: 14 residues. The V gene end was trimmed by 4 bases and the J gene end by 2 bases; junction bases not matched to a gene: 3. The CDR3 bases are TGTGCCAGCAGCTATGCGGGAGACACAGATACGCAGTATTTT. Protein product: CASSYAGDTDTQYF. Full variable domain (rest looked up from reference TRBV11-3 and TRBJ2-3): EAGVVQSPRYKIIEKKQPVAFWCNPISGHNTLYWYLQNLGQGPELLIRYENEEAVDDSQLPKDRFSAERLKGVDSTLKIQPAELGDSAVYLCASSYAGDTDTQYFGPGTRLTVL.

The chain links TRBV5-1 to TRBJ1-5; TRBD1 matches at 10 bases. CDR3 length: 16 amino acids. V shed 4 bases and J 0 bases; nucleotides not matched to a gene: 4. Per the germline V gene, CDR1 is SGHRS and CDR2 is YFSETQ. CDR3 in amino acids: CASSVGTGASNQPQHF. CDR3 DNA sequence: TGCGCCAGCAGCGTCGGGACAGGGGCTAGCAATCAGCCCCAGCATTTT.

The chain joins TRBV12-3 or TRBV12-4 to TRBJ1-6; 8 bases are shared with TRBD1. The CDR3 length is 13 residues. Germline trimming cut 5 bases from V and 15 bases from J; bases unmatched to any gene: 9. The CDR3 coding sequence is TGTGCCAGCAGTATTAACGACAGGGGTCTCCTCCACTTT. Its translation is CASSINDRGLLHF.

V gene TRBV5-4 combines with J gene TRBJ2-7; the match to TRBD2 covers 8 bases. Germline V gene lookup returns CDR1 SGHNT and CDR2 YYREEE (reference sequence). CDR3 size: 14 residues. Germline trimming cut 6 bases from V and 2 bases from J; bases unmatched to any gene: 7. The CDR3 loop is CASNIGGETYEQYF. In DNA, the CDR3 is TGTGCCAGCAATATCGGGGGGGAAACCTACGAGCAGTACTTC.

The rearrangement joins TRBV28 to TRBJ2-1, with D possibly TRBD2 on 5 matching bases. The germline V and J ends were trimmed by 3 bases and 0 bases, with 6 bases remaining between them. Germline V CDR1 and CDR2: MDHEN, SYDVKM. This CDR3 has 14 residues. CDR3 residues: CASSLGSSYNEQFF. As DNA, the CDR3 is TGTGCCAGCAGTTTGGGGAGCTCCTACAATGAGCAGTTCTTC.

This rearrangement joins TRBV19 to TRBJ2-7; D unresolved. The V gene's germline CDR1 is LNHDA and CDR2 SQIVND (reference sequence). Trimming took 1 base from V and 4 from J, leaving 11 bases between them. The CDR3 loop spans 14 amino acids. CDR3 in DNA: TGTGCCAGTAGTATAGGAAGACTTGGTTACGAGCAGTACTTC. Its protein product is CASSIGRLGYEQYF.

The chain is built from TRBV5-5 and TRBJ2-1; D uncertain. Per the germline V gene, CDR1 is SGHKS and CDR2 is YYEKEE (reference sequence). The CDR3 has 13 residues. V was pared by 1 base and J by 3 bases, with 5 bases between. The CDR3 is CASSLRGYNEQFF. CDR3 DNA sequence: TGTGCCAGCAGCTTGCGCGGCTACAATGAGCAGTTCTTC.

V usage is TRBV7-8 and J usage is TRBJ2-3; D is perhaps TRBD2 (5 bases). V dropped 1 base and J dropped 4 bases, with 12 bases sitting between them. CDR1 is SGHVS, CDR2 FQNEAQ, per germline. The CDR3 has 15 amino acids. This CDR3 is CASSLGGLASDTQYF. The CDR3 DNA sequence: TGTGCCAGCAGCTTAGGCGGGCTAGCTTCAGATACGCAGTATTTT.

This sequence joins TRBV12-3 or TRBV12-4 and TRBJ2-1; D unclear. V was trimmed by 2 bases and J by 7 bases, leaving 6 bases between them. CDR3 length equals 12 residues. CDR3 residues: CASSLSRNEQFF. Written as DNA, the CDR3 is TGTGCCAGCAGTTTATCGCGTAATGAGCAGTTCTTC.

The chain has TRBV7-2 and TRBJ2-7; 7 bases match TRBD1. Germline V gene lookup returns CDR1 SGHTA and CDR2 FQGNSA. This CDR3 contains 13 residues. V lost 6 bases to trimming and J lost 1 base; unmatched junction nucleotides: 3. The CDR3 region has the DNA TGTGCCAGCAGAGGGGGCAGGTCCTACGAGCAGTACTTC. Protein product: CASRGGRSYEQYF.

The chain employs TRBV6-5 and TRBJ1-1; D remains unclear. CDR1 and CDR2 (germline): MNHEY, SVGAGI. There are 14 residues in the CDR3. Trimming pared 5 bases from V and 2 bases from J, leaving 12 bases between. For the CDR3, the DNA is TGTGCCAGCAGTCTGGGGAGAGGCAACACTGAAGCTTTCTTT. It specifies CASSLGRGNTEAFF.

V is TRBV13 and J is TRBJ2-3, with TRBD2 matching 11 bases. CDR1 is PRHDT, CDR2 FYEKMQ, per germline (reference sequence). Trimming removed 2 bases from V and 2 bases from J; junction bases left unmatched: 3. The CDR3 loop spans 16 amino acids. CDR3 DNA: TGTGCCAGCAGCTTAAGACTAGCGGGAATCACAGATACGCAGTATTTT. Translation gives CASSLRLAGITDTQYF. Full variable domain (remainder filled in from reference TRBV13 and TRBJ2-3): AAGVIQSPRHLIKEKRETATLKCYPIPRHDTVYWYQQGPGQDPQFLISFYEKMQSDKGSIPDRFSAQQFSDYHSELNMSSLELGDSALYFCASSLRLAGITDTQYFGPGTRLTVL.

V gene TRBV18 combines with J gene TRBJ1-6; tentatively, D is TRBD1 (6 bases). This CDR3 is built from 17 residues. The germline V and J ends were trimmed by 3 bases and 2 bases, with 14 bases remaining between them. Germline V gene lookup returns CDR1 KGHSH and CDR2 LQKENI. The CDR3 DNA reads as TGTGCCAGCTCACCTAACAGGGATTGGACCTATAATTCACCCCTCCACTTT. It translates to CASSPNRDWTYNSPLHF.

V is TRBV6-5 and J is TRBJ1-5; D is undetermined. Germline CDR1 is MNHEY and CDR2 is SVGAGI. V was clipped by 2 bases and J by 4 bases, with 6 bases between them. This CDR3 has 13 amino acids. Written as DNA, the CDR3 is TGTGCCAGCAGTTACCAGTGGAATCAGCCCCAGCATTTT. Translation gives CASSYQWNQPQHF.

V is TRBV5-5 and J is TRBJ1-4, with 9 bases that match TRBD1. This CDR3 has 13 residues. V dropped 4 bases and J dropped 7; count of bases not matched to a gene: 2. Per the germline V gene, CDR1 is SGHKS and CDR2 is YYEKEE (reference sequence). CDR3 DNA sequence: TGTGCCAGCAGCCCGGGACAGGGTGAAAAACTGTTTTTT. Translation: CASSPGQGEKLFF.

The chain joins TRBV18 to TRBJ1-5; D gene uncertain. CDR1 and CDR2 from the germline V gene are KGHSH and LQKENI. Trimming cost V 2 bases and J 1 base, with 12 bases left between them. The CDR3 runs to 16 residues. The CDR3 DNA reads TGTGCCAGCTCACCAAGTGCACCCGGGAGCAATCAGCCCCAGCATTTT. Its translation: CASSPSAPGSNQPQHF.

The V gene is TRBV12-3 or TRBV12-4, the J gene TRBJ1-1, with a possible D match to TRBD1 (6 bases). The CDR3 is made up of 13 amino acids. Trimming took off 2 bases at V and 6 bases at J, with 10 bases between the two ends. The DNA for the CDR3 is TGTGCCAGCAGTTTACACAGGGAGTCTGAAGCTTTCTTT. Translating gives CASSLHRESEAFF.

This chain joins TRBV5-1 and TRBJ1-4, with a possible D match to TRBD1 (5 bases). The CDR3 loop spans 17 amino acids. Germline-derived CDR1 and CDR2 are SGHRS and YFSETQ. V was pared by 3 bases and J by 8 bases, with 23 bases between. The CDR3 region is CASSSAGGFNSGEKLFF. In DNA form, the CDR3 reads TGCGCCAGCAGCTCCGCCGGGGGGTTTAATTCTGGGGAAAAACTGTTTTTT.